This T cell receptor (beta chain) derives from a study of cytomegalovirus exposure and HLA in healthy donors (dated by TCRdb to 2015 to 2018). At the level of the whole study: In an earlier analysis of 587 of the donors, 276 Gb of sequence data and 90 million to 130 million unique TCR beta sequences from 180 million or so T cells were reported. An earlier analysis of 587 of the donors applied high-throughput TCR beta sequencing to assess whether each TCR beta V gene segment acted as functional or pseudogenic. Of the 398 genotyped donors, about 80% fell in the genetic ancestry cluster associated with self-reported Caucasian donors. On average, roughly 240,000 unique TCR beta nucleotide sequences were sequenced per donor among 300 to 500 genotyped donors of the cohort, with 15% to 20% of those sequences being non-productive. The aim of the study was to test whether cataloging public T cell receptors could identify signatures of past pathogen exposure. All discovery cohort repertoires had been generated using a single sequencing platform. Genome-wide SNP genotypes for about 55% of the roughly 670 donors were used in a later genetic analysis, which treated that subset as a discovery cohort. An early release that covered fewer than 800 HLA-typed donors contained about 300 gigabases of sequencing data and around 85 million unique TCR sequences. Typing coverage varied by locus: roughly 629-630 donors for A, B, C, DRB1 and DQB1; roughly 520 for DQA1; 600 to 610 for DPA1; more than 450 for DPB1. Donor age, sex, ethnicity and CMV serostatus were collected together with the repertoire data. Class I and class II HLA loci were covered by the typing at four-digit resolution. The study used immunosequencing to profile the T cell repertoires of 600 to 850 subjects and linked those repertoires to cytomegalovirus serostatus. Rather than using new phenotypic data, the later analysis identified candidate immune exposures from TCR beta sequences and from how often those sequences occurred across donors. In addition to the first cohort of several hundred subjects, a separate validation cohort of 120 different subjects was used. Because of strong linkage in the cohort, a handful of DR-DQ haplotypes were treated as single units for association and clustering. To predict cytomegalovirus infection status, the study brought together high-throughput TCR immunosequencing, statistical association of individual TCRs with disease status, and machine learning. In a later analysis, previously published TCR beta repertoires from several hundred donors were re-analyzed and high-resolution HLA genotyping was added so that TCR occurrence patterns could be studied.

About this clone itself: No antigen is known for it. Per-nucleotide qualities are absent, and no much larger clonotype sits a single base away.

The library was prepared using the immunoSEQ multiplex PCR assay. For the multiplex PCR, a mixture combining 60 forward primers for TCR Vbeta segments and 13 reverse primers for TCR Jbeta segments was used. The CDR3 region of rearranged TCR beta genes was amplified from genomic DNA with a multiplex PCR assay. The Illumina HiSeq System was used to sequence the amplified TCR beta libraries as 87-base-pair reads. The authors' pipeline ran thus. Across the 500 to 850 repertoires, a later analysis counted 60 million to 90 million unique TCR beta chains, approximately 12 million of which were shared by at least two donors. To remove PCR and sequencing errors, raw reads were error-corrected and collapsed into unique sequences using a nearest-neighbor algorithm that merged closely related sequences. Alignment of CDR3 sequences to IMGT reference sequences was used to assign V, D and J gene segments. For a sequence to be retained, a match of at least six nucleotides to both a V gene segment and a J gene segment was required. A rearrangement counted as productive if the CDR3 had no stop codons and remained in frame with V and J, and every other rearrangement counted as non-productive. CDR3 was defined according to IMGT convention as the region running from the second conserved V-encoded cysteine to the conserved J-encoded phenylalanine. In an earlier analysis of just under 600 of the donors, sequences lacking an unambiguous match to a single V gene segment were excluded. An earlier analysis of under 750 of the donors called V segments functional above 56.7% productive rearrangements and segregating when the between-donor standard deviation exceeded 5%. To diagnose cytomegalovirus status from the catalog of TCR beta chain sequences, a statistical classification framework was built. In a later analysis, TCR nucleotide sequences were compared against IMGT/GENE-DB human TR gene sequences so that V and J genes could be assigned. Using the TCRdist pipeline, a later analysis assigned CDR3 sequences along with most-parsimonious VDJ recombination scenarios. In a later analysis, each TCR beta chain was defined by its CDR3 amino acid sequence together with its V-gene family, and reads lacking a unique V-gene family were excluded. A later analysis removed 450 to 600 highly shared, low-generation-probability nucleotide sequences to deal with suspected cross-contamination and a sequencing artifact. In a later analysis, a clonal expansion index was calculated for each public chain from normalized within-repertoire ranks of inferred template counts. In a later analysis, generation probabilities were computed using a VDJ recombination model fitted to out-of-frame rearrangements, and the results were checked against IGoR. In a later analysis, TCR-TCR, TCR-HLA and TCR-CMV co-occurrence was scored with hypergeometric tests, and a repertoire-size bias correction was applied to TCR pairs. In a later analysis, false discovery rates were estimated by permuting HLA or CMV assignments 20 times. In a later analysis, co-occurring TCRs were grouped with DBSCAN, and TCRdist sequence similarity was added when clustering was performed within HLA-allele-positive subsets. Repertoires with fewer than 30,000 or more than 120,000 public chains were left out of co-occurrence clustering, as were roughly five repertoires with anomalous nucleotide sharing. TCRdb obtained this table from immuneACCESS and retained in-frame rearrangements with V and J assigned. These tables miss some clones; where compared with another copy, unresolved V genes account for less than half of the shortfall, and the remainder is unexplained. Clone size and V and J calls were adopted from that table, with D and trimming inferred from the DNA. This sample has approximately 290,000 clones in its table, and about 80% of those were observed once. Roughly 0.3% of the sample is held by the ten biggest clonotypes.

CDR1 and CDR2 (SNHLY, FYNNEI) derive from the germline V gene. At the junction V is shortened by 1 base and J by 1 base, with 11 bases in between. The CDR3 has 16 amino acids, counting the end cysteine and phenylalanine. Only the CDR3 DNA is retained, 48 bases long and in frame from the first base. The cohort was made up of approximately 700 healthy bone marrow donors. Cohort members were all nominally healthy when sampled, although unrecorded immune exposures were likely present. The donor tested CMV seronegative and was one of the 352 seronegative cohort members. Each donor provided a peripheral blood sample, and peripheral blood mononuclear cells were used for TCR beta sequencing. The Qiagen DNeasy Blood Extraction Kit was used to extract genomic DNA from the blood cell samples. Points the paper makes about the study in general: Roughly 17 rarely observed V segments, including chromosome 9 orphons, were excluded from the earlier analysis of almost 600 of the donors because counts were too low. Cytomegalovirus status was reported to be diagnosed by the classifier with high specificity and sensitivity in both the original and validation cohorts. The authors suggested that the approach could potentially be generalized to other disease states and immunological phenotypes. The study listed approximately 160 TCR beta chains as associated with cytomegalovirus. Immune exposure information for the cohort was limited to CMV serostatus. Compared with the approximately 700-donor mean, donors in an Asian-associated ancestry cluster had fewer N-insertions in productive TCRs, according to a later genetic analysis. According to a later analysis, most CMV-associated TCR beta chains appeared to be HLA-restricted, and the HLA associations seemed to be driven largely by CMV exposure. In this cohort, only TCR beta chains were sequenced, and detectable features were limited by the absence of alpha or paired-chain data. A further reported finding was that TCR beta sequences accurately predicted the HLA-A and HLA-B alleles for most subjects in the first cohort. In a later analysis, HLA-associated TCR beta chains showed more clonal expansion and lower generation probabilities than non-associated chains that were equally common. In a later analysis, 15,000 to 20,000 TCR beta sequences were associated with specific HLA alleles at a false discovery rate of 0.05. While some public TCRs were present in many individuals, most TCR sequences turned up only very rarely across donors. In vitro tests confirmed that a few of the cytomegalovirus-associated TCR beta chains recognize cytomegalovirus antigens. Linkage disequilibrium might explain the correlated functional status among segregating V segments, but an unknown experimental factor could not be ruled out. In a later analysis, several top co-occurrence clusters were reported to appear linked to parvovirus B19, influenza, CMV and Epstein-Barr virus. In a later analysis, the rate of TCR association differed among HLA loci, with DRB1 alleles having the most associated TCRs and HLA-C alleles having the fewest. Some IMGT-functional V segments, including TRBV6-2 and TRBV6-3, could not be told apart with the 87-base-pair reads, so those segments were excluded. HLA typing was unavailable for some donors at each locus, so association tests used only the typed subset. In an earlier analysis of about 600 of the donors, most TCR beta V segments appeared in productive rearrangements about 87% or about 30% of the time, broadly matching IMGT annotations. Strong co-occurrence of HLA alleles, especially DR and DQ, made assigning TCR associations to individual alleles difficult. A group of highly shared sequence variants was considered likely to be a technical artifact of the sequencing pipeline. Roughly uniform sequencing depth across donors was assumed in presence/absence analyses, although this assumption may not hold. An association between a missense DCLRE1C variant and V-gene and J-gene trimming of TCR beta chains was found in a later genetic analysis and replicated in an independent cohort.

This sequence originates from a girl aged 2 to 9 in good health and CMV-seronegative. The V gene is TRBV2 and the J gene is TRBJ2-1, and the D gene may be TRBD2, 5 bases matching. Sequenced input: PBMCs. The CDR3 loop reads CASSEDGGRSYNEQFF. The DNA is TGTGCCAGCAGTGAAGATGGCGGGCGTTCCTACAATGAGCAGTTCTTC.